Sequencing of this TCR beta chain was carried out in a study of T cell changes during pregnancy in multiple sclerosis. Using immunoSEQ multiplex PCR, the repertoire was profiled, and TCRdb retains in-frame clones only, with some absent. The repertoire holds more than 80,000 clones, with approximately 90% as singletons. The CDR3 totals 16 residues. Germline CDR1 reads KGHSH; CDR2 reads LQKENI. V shed 1 base and J 2 bases; nucleotides not matched to a gene: 5. The genes are TRBV18 and TRBJ2-5; 9 bases line up with TRBD2. This receptor was taken from a female donor with multiple sclerosis, enrolled in a pregnancy study. The sequencing used peripheral blood, collected after pregnancy. The CDR3 coding sequence is TGTGCCAGCTCACCACTGAGCGGGGGGCGGCAAGAGACCCAGTACTTC. It is translated as CASSPLSGGRQETQYF.